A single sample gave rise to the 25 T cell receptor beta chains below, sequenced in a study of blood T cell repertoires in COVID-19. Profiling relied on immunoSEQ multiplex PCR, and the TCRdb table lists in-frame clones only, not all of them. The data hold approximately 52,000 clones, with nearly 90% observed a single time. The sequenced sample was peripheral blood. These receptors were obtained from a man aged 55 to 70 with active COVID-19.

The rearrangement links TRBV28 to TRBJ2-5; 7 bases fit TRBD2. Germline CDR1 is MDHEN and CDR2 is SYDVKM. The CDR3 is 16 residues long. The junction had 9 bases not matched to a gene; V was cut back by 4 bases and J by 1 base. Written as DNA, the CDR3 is TGTGCCAGCAGTTCGGGATTGCGGGAGATCCAAGAGACCCAGTACTTC. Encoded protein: CASSSGLREIQETQYF.

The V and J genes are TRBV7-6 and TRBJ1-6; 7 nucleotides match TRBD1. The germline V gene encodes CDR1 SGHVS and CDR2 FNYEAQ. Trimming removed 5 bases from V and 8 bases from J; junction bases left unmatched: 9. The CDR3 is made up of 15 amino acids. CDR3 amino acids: CASSPQTGPHSPLHF. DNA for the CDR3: TGTGCCAGCAGCCCGCAGACAGGGCCGCATTCACCCCTCCACTTT.

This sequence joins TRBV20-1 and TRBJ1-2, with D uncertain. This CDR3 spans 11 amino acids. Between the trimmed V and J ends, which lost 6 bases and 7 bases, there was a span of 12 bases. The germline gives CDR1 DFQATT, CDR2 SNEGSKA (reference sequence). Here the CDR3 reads CSATTGSGYTF. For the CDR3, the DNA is TGCAGTGCCACGACGGGGAGTGGCTACACCTTC.

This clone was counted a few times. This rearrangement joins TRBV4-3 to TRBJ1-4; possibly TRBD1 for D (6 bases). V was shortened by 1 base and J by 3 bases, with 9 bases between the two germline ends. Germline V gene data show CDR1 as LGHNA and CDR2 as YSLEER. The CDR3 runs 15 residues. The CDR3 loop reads CASSQAAGANEKLFF. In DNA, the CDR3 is TGCGCCAGCAGCCAAGCGGCAGGGGCTAATGAAAAACTGTTTTTT.

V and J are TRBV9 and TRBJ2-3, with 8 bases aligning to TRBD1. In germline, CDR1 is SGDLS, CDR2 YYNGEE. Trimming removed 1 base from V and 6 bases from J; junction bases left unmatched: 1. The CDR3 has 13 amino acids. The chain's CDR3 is CASSVQGADTQYF. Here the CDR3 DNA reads TGTGCCAGCAGCGTACAGGGGGCGGATACGCAGTATTTT.

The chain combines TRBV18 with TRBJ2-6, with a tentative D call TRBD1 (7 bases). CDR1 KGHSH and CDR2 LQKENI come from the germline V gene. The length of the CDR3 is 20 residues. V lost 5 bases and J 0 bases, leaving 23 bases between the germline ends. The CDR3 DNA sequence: TGTGCCAGCTCAAAATTAGCCGGGGGACAGAGTAGCTCTGGGGCCAACGTCCTGACTTTC. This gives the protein CASSKLAGGQSSSGANVLTF.

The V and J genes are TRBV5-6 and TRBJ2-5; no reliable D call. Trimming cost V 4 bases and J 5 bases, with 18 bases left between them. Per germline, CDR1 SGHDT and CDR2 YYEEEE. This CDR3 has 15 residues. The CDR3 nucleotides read TGTGCCAGCAGCCGAAACCCCGCTAGTATGGAGACCCAGTACTTC. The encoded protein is CASSRNPASMETQYF.

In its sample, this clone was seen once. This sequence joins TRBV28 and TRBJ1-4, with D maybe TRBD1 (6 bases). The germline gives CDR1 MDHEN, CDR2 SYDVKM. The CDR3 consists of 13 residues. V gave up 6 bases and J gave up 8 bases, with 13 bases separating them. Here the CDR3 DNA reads TGTGCCAGCAGAGTACAGGGTTTAGAAAAACTGTTTTTT. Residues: CASRVQGLEKLFF.

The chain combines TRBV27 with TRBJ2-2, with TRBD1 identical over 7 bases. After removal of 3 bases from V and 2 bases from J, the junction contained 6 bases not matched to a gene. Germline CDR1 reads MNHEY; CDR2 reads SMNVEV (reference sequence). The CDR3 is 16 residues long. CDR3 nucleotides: TGTGCCAGCAGTTTGAGGGGACAGATTAACACCGGGGAGCTGTTTTTT. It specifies CASSLRGQINTGELFF.

This CDR3 reads CASSFWSNGYNEQFF. The CDR3 DNA is TGTGCCAGCAGTTTTTGGTCCAACGGGTACAATGAGCAGTTCTTC. This chain connects TRBV28 to TRBJ2-1; D is uncertain. The CDR3 is 15 residues long. CDR1 is MDHEN and CDR2 is SYDVKM in the germline V gene. V gave up 3 bases and J gave up 4 bases, with 13 bases separating them.

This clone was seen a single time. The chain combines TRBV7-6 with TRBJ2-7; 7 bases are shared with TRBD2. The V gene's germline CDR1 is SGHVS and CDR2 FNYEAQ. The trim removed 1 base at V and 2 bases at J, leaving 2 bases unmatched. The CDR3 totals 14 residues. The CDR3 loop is CASSLGGRAYEQYF. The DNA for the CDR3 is TGTGCCAGCAGCTTAGGGGGGAGGGCCTACGAGCAGTACTTC.

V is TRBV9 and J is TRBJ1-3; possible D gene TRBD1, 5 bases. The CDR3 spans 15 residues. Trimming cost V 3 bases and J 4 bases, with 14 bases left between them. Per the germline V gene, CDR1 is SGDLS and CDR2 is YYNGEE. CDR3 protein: CASSAGTAGGNTIYF. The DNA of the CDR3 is TGTGCCAGCAGCGCAGGGACTGCCGGCGGAAACACCATATATTTT.

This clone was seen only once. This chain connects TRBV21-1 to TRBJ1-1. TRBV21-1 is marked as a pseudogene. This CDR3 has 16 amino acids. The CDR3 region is CATTPGRRRANTEAFF. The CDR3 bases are TGTGCCACGACTCCGGGACGGCGGAGGGCGAACACTGAAGCTTTCTTT.

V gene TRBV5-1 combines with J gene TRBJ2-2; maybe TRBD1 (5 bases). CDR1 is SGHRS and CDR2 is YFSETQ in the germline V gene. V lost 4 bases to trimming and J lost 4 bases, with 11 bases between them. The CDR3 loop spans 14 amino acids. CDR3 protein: CASSQTVGTGELFF. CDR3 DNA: TGCGCCAGCAGCCAGACAGTGGGCACCGGGGAGCTGTTTTTT.

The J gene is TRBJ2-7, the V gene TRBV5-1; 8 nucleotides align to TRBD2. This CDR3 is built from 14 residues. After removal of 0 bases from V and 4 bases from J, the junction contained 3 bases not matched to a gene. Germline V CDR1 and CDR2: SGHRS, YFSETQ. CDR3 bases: TGCGCCAGCAGCTTGGCGGGGGGGAGGTACGAGCAGTACTTC. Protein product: CASSLAGGRYEQYF.

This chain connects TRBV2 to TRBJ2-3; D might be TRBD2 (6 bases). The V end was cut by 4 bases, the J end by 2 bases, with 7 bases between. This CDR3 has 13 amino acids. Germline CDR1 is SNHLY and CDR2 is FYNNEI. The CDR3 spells CASSVDYTDTQYF. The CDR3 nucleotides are TGTGCCAGCAGTGTGGACTACACAGATACGCAGTATTTT.

The CDR3 DNA reads as TGTGCCAGCAGCTACTCTGATGGACAGGGGGGAAACACCATATATTTT. Protein sequence: CASSYSDGQGGNTIYF. V gene TRBV9 combines with J gene TRBJ1-3, with 9 bases aligning to TRBD1. CDR1 is SGDLS and CDR2 is YYNGEE in the germline V gene. After removal of 4 bases from V and 4 bases from J, the junction contained 9 bases not matched to a gene. The CDR3 spans 16 residues. The whole variable domain, remainder taken from reference TRBV9 and TRBJ1-3, is DSGVTQTPKHLITATGQRVTLRCSPRSGDLSVYWYQQSLDQGLQFLIQYYNGEERAKGNILERFSAQQFPDLHSELNLSSLELGDSALYFCASSYSDGQGGNTIYFGEGSWLTVV.

CDR3 DNA: TGTGCCAGCAGCCCAGGACTAGCGGGAGTAGGTGAGCAGTTCTTC. Its protein product is CASSPGLAGVGEQFF. The V gene is TRBV3-1 (or the pseudogene TRBV3-2), the J gene TRBJ2-1, with 13 bases identical to TRBD2. V was clipped by 4 bases and J by 9 bases; unmatched bases: 6. The CDR3 is 15 residues long. Per germline, CDR1 LGHDT and CDR2 YNNKEL (reference sequence).

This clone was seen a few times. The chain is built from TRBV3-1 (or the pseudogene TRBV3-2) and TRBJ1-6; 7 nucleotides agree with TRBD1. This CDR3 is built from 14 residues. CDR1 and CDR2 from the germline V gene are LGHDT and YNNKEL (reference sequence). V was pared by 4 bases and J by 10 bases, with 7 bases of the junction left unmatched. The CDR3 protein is CASSPEGAQSPLHF. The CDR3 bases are TGTGCCAGCAGCCCAGAGGGGGCCCAGTCACCCCTCCACTTT.

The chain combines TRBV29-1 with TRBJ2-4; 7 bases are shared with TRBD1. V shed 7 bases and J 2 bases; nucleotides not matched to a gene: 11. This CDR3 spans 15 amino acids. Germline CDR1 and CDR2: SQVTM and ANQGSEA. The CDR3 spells CSAWDSEITKNIQYF. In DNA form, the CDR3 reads TGCAGCGCGTGGGACAGCGAGATAACCAAAAACATTCAGTACTTC.

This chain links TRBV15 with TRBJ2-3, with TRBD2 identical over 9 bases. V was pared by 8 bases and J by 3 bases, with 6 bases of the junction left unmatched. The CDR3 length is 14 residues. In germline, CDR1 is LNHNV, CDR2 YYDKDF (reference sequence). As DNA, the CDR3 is TGTGCCACCGGTGGCGGGAGGGGGACAGATACGCAGTATTTT. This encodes CATGGGRGTDTQYF. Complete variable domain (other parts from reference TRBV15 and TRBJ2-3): DAMVIQNPRYQVTQFGKPVTLSCSQTLNHNVMYWYQQKSSQAPKLLFHYYDKDFNNEADTPDNFQSRRPNTSFCFLDIRSPGLGDTAMYLCATGGGRGTDTQYFGPGTRLTVL.

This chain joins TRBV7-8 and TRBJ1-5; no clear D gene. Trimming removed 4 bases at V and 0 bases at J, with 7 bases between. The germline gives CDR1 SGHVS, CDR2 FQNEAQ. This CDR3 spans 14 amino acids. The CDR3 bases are TGTGCCAGCAGCTCTACAGATAGCAATCAGCCCCAGCATTTT. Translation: CASSSTDSNQPQHF.

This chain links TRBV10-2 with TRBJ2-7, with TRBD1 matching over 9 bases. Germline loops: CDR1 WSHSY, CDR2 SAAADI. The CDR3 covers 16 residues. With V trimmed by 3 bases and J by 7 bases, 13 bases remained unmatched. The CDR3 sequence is CASSDRLGTGFREQYF. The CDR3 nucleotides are TGCGCCAGCAGTGACCGGTTGGGGACAGGGTTTCGTGAGCAGTACTTC.

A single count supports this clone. In DNA form, the CDR3 reads TGTGCCAGCAGCCCAAGAACAGGGGGCACCGGGGAGCTGTTTTTT. Encoded protein: CASSPRTGGTGELFF. V and J are TRBV5-4 and TRBJ2-2; 8 positions match TRBD1. Germline V gene lookup returns CDR1 SGHNT and CDR2 YYREEE (reference sequence). The CDR3 is 15 amino acids. J gave up 4 bases and V 4 bases, and 6 bases lay outside the gene matches.

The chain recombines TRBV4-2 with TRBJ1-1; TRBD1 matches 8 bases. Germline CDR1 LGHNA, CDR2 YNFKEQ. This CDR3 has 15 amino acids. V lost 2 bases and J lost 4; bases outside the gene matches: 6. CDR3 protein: CASSQRGQGATEAFF. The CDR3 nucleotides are TGTGCCAGCAGCCAAAGGGGCCAGGGGGCCACTGAAGCTTTCTTT.